The next 12 T cell receptor beta chains were all read from a single sample in a study of type 1 regulatory T cells. From the reads, TCRdb called clonotypes with MiXCR, one entry per CDR3 protein. The top ten hold 2% to 2.5% of the sample, which has 80,000 to 100,000 distinct CDR3 sequences, about 28% seen once. The source material was CD4+ T cells, either the whole sample or a sorted fraction (not recorded which). These receptors were collected from a human donor in good health.

The table lists this clonotype with a few counts. The rearrangement joins TRBV2 to TRBJ1-5; no clear D. Per germline, CDR1 SNHLY and CDR2 FYNNEI. The ends were cut back, 6 bases at V and 4 bases at J, with 13 bases in the middle. This CDR3 is built from 14 residues. The CDR3, as DNA: TGTGCCAGCAGGATTGACATGCCTAATCAGCCCCAGCATTTT. Encoded protein: CASRIDMPNQPQHF.

This clonotype was observed a handful of times. This chain links TRBV6-1 with TRBJ2-1, with D maybe TRBD2 (5 bases). The germline CDR1 and CDR2 sequences are MNHNS and SASEGT. Trimming stripped 2 bases from V and 3 bases from J, with 14 bases between. CDR3 length: 16 amino acids. CDR3 nucleotides: TGTGCCAGCAGTGAATTCGGGGAGAACTACTACAATGAGCAGTTCTTC. Amino acid sequence: CASSEFGENYYNEQFF.

This clonotype occurred a few times. CDR3 nucleotide sequence: TGTGCCAGCAGCAGAACAGGGCCTGGTACGCAGTATTTT. Its translation: CASSRTGPGTQYF. This chain connects TRBV6-5 to TRBJ2-3; weak D call: TRBD1 (6 bases). Germline V gene data show CDR1 as MNHEY and CDR2 as SVGAGI. Trimming cost V 6 bases and J 8 bases, with 15 bases left between them. This CDR3 is built from 13 residues.

The gene calls are TRBV19 and TRBJ2-3, with a tentative D call TRBD1 (6 bases). V gave up 4 bases and J gave up 2 bases, with 10 bases separating them. CDR3 size: 14 residues. Germline V gene data show CDR1 as LNHDA and CDR2 as SQIVND (reference sequence). The CDR3 sequence: CASSTGVLTDTQYF. The CDR3 DNA reads as TGTGCCAGTAGTACAGGGGTGCTCACAGATACGCAGTATTTT.

The CDR3 loop reads CASNNRVVTDTQYF. The CDR3 DNA is TGTGCCAGCAATAACAGAGTAGTCACAGATACGCAGTATTTT. The chain has TRBV28 and TRBJ2-3; no firm D call. V was cut by 7 bases and J by 2 bases, with 13 bases left in between. CDR3 length: 14 amino acids. Looked up from germline, CDR1 is MDHEN and CDR2 is SYDVKM.

V is TRBV7-2 and J is TRBJ2-7, with TRBD2 matching over 8 bases. Per germline, CDR1 SGHTA and CDR2 FQGNSA. This CDR3 contains 14 residues. V was pared by 5 bases and J by 6 bases, with 9 bases of the junction left unmatched. The CDR3 DNA is TGTGCCAGCAGCCCTAAGGCGGGAGGCCTCGAGCAGTACTTC. It translates to CASSPKAGGLEQYF. Using reference TRBV7-2 and TRBJ2-7 for the parts outside the CDR3, the full variable domain is GAGVSQSPSNKVTEKGKDVELRCDPISGHTALYWYRQSLGQGLEFLIYFQGNSAPDKSGLPSDRFSAERTGGSVSTLTIQRTQQEDSAVYLCASSPKAGGLEQYFGPGTRLTVT.

The gene calls are TRBV28 and TRBJ2-7, with TRBD1 identical over 8 bases. The CDR3 spans 14 residues. Germline-derived CDR1 and CDR2 are MDHEN and SYDVKM. V dropped 3 bases and J dropped 5; count of bases not matched to a gene: 6. CDR3 sequence: CASSFYRGVHEQYF. In nucleotides, the CDR3 is TGTGCCAGCAGTTTTTACAGGGGGGTCCACGAGCAGTACTTC.

This clonotype turned up a few times. The chain joins TRBV2 to TRBJ2-7; 11 bases match TRBD2. This CDR3 has 14 amino acids. V dropped 7 bases and J dropped 6; count of bases not matched to a gene: 8. CDR1 and CDR2 (germline): SNHLY, FYNNEI. CDR3 amino acids: CASTQLAGAFEQYF. CDR3 nucleotide sequence: TGTGCCAGCACCCAACTAGCGGGAGCGTTCGAGCAGTACTTC.

The chain carries TRBV11-2 and TRBJ2-1; D remains ambiguous. The CDR3 is made up of 15 amino acids. V lost 5 bases and J lost 4, with 15 bases in between. CDR1 is SGHAT, CDR2 FQNNGV, per germline. CDR3 region: CASSPNALGYNEQFF. The CDR3, as DNA: TGTGCCAGCAGCCCCAACGCGTTGGGGTACAATGAGCAGTTCTTC. The whole variable domain, remainder taken from reference TRBV11-2 and TRBJ2-1, is EAGVAQSPRYKIIEKRQSVAFWCNPISGHATLYWYQQILGQGPKLLIQFQNNGVVDDSQLPKDRFSAERLKGVDSTLKIQPAKLEDSAVYLCASSPNALGYNEQFFGPGTRLTVL.

The rearrangement uses TRBV7-2 and TRBJ2-3; no clear D gene. The V end was cut by 0 bases, the J end by 0 bases, with 7 bases between. Germline CDR1 and CDR2: SGHTA and FQGNSA. This CDR3 comprises 15 residues. CDR3 amino acids: CASSLAATSTDTQYF. CDR3 sequence (DNA): TGTGCCAGCAGCTTAGCGGCTACTAGCACAGATACGCAGTATTTT.

This clonotype occurred a few times. The chain links TRBV11-2 to TRBJ2-7; D unresolved. The CDR3 runs 14 residues. Trimming shortened V by 0 bases and J by 2 bases, and 8 bases separated the two germline ends. Germline-derived CDR1 and CDR2 are SGHAT and FQNNGV. DNA for the CDR3: TGTGCCAGCAGCTTAGATCGACACACCTACGAGCAGTACTTC. Encoded protein: CASSLDRHTYEQYF.

This clonotype showed up just a few times. The chain carries TRBV7-2 and TRBJ2-5, with D perhaps assigned TRBD1 or TRBD2 (6 bases each). V was clipped by 4 bases and J by 5 bases, with 14 bases between them. Per the germline V gene, CDR1 is SGHTA and CDR2 is FQGNSA. This CDR3 spans 14 amino acids. CDR3 sequence reads: CASSSSWGAETQYF. CDR3 bases: TGTGCCAGCAGCTCTAGTTGGGGGGCCGAGACCCAGTACTTC.